Listed below are T cell receptor beta chains from one sample, sequenced in a study of shared clonotypes between healthy human individuals. TCRdb's copy holds only in-frame clones and misses some; the assay was immunoSEQ multiplex PCR. This table holds millions of clones, over 85% found once. Sequenced material: naive CD4+ T cells sorted from blood. The receptor set was obtained from a man younger than 35 in good health. Each CDR3 is given with its conserved first and last residue. A D gene is named only where the DNA matches it firmly. The size of a clone is reported for some rows only, either as once, few or many, or as a class for expanded clones.

TRBJ1-6,NA,NA,TRBV30,CAWRSLGSPLHF,TGTGCCTGGAGGTCCTTAGGTTCACCCCTCCACTTT
TRBJ1-6,NA,TRBD1,TRBV4-1,CASSQLGTENNSPLHF,TGCGCCAGCAGCCAACTAGGGACAGAAAATAATTCACCCCTCCACTTT
TRBJ2-2,NA,TRBD1,TRBV15,CATSRDPGGAAGELFF,TGTGCCACCAGCAGAGATCCAGGGGGAGCGGCCGGGGAGCTGTTTTTT
TRBJ2-1,NA,NA,TRBV10-3,CAISAGVGNEQFF,TGTGCCATCAGTGCCGGGGTCGGCAATGAGCAGTTCTTC
TRBJ1-2,NA,NA,TRBV28,CASNLQNSNYGYTF,TGTGCCAGCAACCTACAGAATTCCAACTATGGCTACACCTTC
TRBJ2-3,NA,NA,TRBV6-1,CASSISDTQYF,TGTGCCAGCAGTATTTCAGATACGCAGTATTTT
TRBJ2-2,NA,NA,TRBV6-1,CASRGGAGWSGELFF,TGTGCCAGCAGGGGTGGGGCAGGGTGGTCCGGGGAGCTGTTTTTT
TRBJ2-4,once,NA,TRBV6-5,CASSYDGIAKNIQYF,TGTGCCAGCAGTTACGACGGAATAGCCAAAAACATTCAGTACTTC
TRBJ1-2,once,NA,TRBV28,CASSIRVGGYTF,TGTGCCAGCAGTATCAGGGTGGGTGGCTACACCTTC
TRBJ1-3,NA,TRBD1,TRBV5-4,CASSLGQASSGNTIYF,TGTGCCAGCAGCCTCGGACAGGCGAGCTCTGGAAACACCATATATTTT
TRBJ2-6,once,TRBD1,TRBV5-1,CASSTRTGANSGANVLTF,TGCGCCAGCAGCACCCGGACAGGCGCAAACTCTGGGGCCAACGTCCTGACTTTC
TRBJ2-5,NA,TRBD2,TRBV6-5,CASSYSSSGLQETQYF,TGTGCCAGCAGTTACTCCTCTAGCGGGCTACAAGAGACCCAGTACTTC
TRBJ2-1,NA,TRBD2,TRBV6-1,CASTSSGREYNEQFF,TGTGCCAGCACCTCTAGCGGGAGGGAATACAATGAGCAGTTCTTC
TRBJ1-1,NA,TRBD1,TRBV9,CASSVTGRGLGTEAFF,TGTGCCAGCAGCGTGACGGGCAGGGGGCTCGGCACTGAAGCTTTCTTT
TRBJ2-3,NA,TRBD2,TRBV7-6,CASSLGLAGGTTDTQYF,TGTGCCAGCAGCTTAGGACTAGCGGGGGGCACCACAGATACGCAGTATTTT
TRBJ2-7,NA,TRBD2,TRBV11-2,CASSSTRAGEQYF,TGTGCCAGCAGCTCGACACGAGCGGGAGAGCAGTACTTC
TRBJ2-3,NA,TRBD1,TRBV5-6,CASSRRLTGGTDTQYF,TGTGCCAGCAGTCGGAGGTTGACAGGGGGCACAGATACGCAGTATTTT
TRBJ2-5,NA,NA,TRBV27,CASSTPGETQYF,TGTGCCAGCAGTACGCCAGGGGAGACCCAGTACTTC
TRBJ1-3,NA,NA,TRBV5-1,CASSLVNGNTIYF,TGCGCCAGCAGCTTGGTTAATGGAAACACCATATATTTT
TRBJ1-6,few,TRBD1,TRBV5-6,CASSPGTDNSPLHF,TGTGCCAGCAGCCCCGGGACAGATAATTCACCCCTCCACTTT
TRBJ2-5,NA,NA,TRBV5-6,CASSLTRLQKETQYF,TGTGCCAGCAGCTTGACCCGGCTACAAAAGGAGACCCAGTACTTC
TRBJ1-2,NA,NA,TRBV19,CASSIGAGRWSDYGYTF,TGTGCCAGTAGTATAGGGGCAGGGCGTTGGAGTGACTATGGCTACACCTTC
TRBJ2-7,NA,NA,TRBV6-1,CASRLALDEQYF,TGTGCCAGCAGGCTGGCGTTGGACGAGCAGTACTTC
TRBJ1-4,NA,NA,TRBV5-1,CASSLAPGVNEKLFF,TGCGCCAGCAGCTTGGCTCCGGGGGTAAATGAAAAACTGTTTTTT
TRBJ2-1,NA,NA,TRBV20-1,CSAVGYNEQFF,TGCAGTGCCGTAGGGTACAATGAGCAGTTCTTC
TRBJ2-3,NA,NA,TRBV18,CASSSTGSDTQYF,TGTGCCAGCTCAAGCACAGGGTCAGATACGCAGTATTTT
TRBJ2-5,NA,TRBD2,TRBV7-2,CASRRTSGSRETQYF,TGTGCCAGCAGACGAACTAGCGGGAGTAGGGAGACCCAGTACTTC
TRBJ2-7,NA,NA,TRBV19,CASSKGSQAYEQYF,TGTGCCAGTAGTAAAGGCTCTCAGGCCTACGAGCAGTACTTC
TRBJ1-5,NA,TRBD1,TRBV6-4,CASPSGQANNSNQPQHF,TGTGCCAGCCCCTCGGGACAGGCCAATAATAGCAATCAGCCCCAGCATTTT
TRBJ2-7,once,NA,TRBV10-3,CAIRDPDSYEQYF,TGTGCCATCAGAGACCCCGACTCCTACGAGCAGTACTTC
TRBJ2-7,NA,NA,TRBV7-8,CASSSGVSSYEQYF,TGTGCCAGCAGCTCGGGGGTGAGCTCCTACGAGCAGTACTTC
TRBJ1-2,NA,NA,TRBV5-4,CASSAPSLYGYTF,TGTGCCAGCAGCGCGCCAAGCTTATATGGCTACACCTTC